This entry lists 21 T cell receptor beta chains sequenced from one sample in a study of shared clonotypes between healthy human individuals. Clones were read by immunoSEQ multiplex PCR, and TCRdb kept only the in-frame ones, dropping some. Found here are 1.6 million or so clones, more than 95% of them singletons; the top ten hold roughly 1.1%. The sample taken for sequencing was naive CD4+ T cells sorted from blood. Sample subset: CD45RA+ positively selected. All receptors come from a man aged 25-45 years in good health.

V gene TRBV30 combines with J gene TRBJ1-1; the D is unclear. The CDR3 spans 13 residues. V was trimmed by 3 bases and J by 1 base, leaving 9 bases between them. Germline CDR1 GTSNPN, CDR2 SVGIG (reference sequence). The CDR3 sequence: CAWRKTANTEAFF. DNA of the CDR3: TGTGCCTGGAGAAAAACAGCGAACACTGAAGCTTTCTTT.

Comments on this clone: Other nucleotide sequences in the sample specify the same CDR3. The rearrangement links TRBV2 to TRBJ2-7, with TRBD2 matching over 9 bases. Germline V gives CDR1 SNHLY, CDR2 FYNNEI. With 5 bases clipped from V and 4 bases from J, the junction kept 3 bases outside the gene matches. This CDR3 has 13 residues. The CDR3 spells CASSLAGRYEQYF. The CDR3 nucleotides read TGTGCCAGCAGTCTAGCGGGAAGGTACGAGCAGTACTTC.

The gene calls are TRBV7-9 and TRBJ1-1; a weak D match, TRBD1 (6 bases). The CDR3 extends over 14 amino acids. Germline V gene data show CDR1 as SEHNR and CDR2 as FQNEAQ (reference sequence). V was cut by 3 bases and J by 1 base, with 9 bases left in between. DNA of the CDR3: TGTGCCAGCAGCTTTAAGACAGGGAACACTGAAGCTTTCTTT. Residues: CASSFKTGNTEAFF.

The rearrangement links TRBV6-6 to TRBJ2-5; D unclear. V was shortened by 8 bases and J by 2 bases, with 18 bases between the two germline ends. The germline CDR1 and CDR2 sequences are MNHNY and SVGAGI (reference sequence). The CDR3 has 15 residues. The CDR3 region has the DNA TGTGCCAGCCGTAAAACGCGAGCAGGACAAGAGACCCAGTACTTC. It yields the protein CASRKTRAGQETQYF.

CDR3 coding DNA: TGTGCCAGTCAAGGGGGTTTATACAATCAGCCCCAGCATTTT. Translated: CASQGGLYNQPQHF. The chain links TRBV21-1 to TRBJ1-5; TRBD1 is the table's D call and was not checked against the DNA. TRBV21-1 is a known pseudogene. The CDR3 totals 14 residues.

The V call is TRBV27, the J call TRBJ1-2, with TRBD1 matching over 10 bases. The junction had 7 bases not matched to a gene; V was cut back by 5 bases and J by 4 bases. The V gene's germline CDR1 is MNHEY and CDR2 SMNVEV (reference sequence). This CDR3 is 15 amino acids long. CDR3 in DNA: TGTGCCAGCAGTCCCCAGGACAGGGGGGGCTATGGCTACACCTTC. This gives the protein CASSPQDRGGYGYTF.

A single count supports this clone. The chain joins TRBV6-1 to TRBJ1-2; D not resolved. CDR1 and CDR2 from the germline V gene are MNHNS and SASEGT. The CDR3 runs to 11 residues. Between the trimmed V and J ends, which lost 6 bases and 7 bases, there was a span of 9 bases. CDR3 region: CASRERGGYTF. The CDR3 DNA reads as TGTGCCAGCAGAGAACGGGGTGGCTACACCTTC.

The chain joins TRBV21-1 to TRBJ2-1; TRBD2, the table's D call, lacks a check against the DNA. TRBV21-1 is a pseudogene segment. The CDR3 is 16 residues long. The DNA for the CDR3 is TGTGCCAGCAGCCTAAGGACTAGCGGGAGACACAATGAGCAGTTCTTC. It is translated as CASSLRTSGRHNEQFF.

The chain couples TRBV6-5 to TRBJ2-7; 9 bases agree with TRBD1. The CDR3 spans 14 residues. From germline, CDR1 is MNHEY and CDR2 SVGAGI. The ends lost 5 bases at V and 6 bases at J; junction bases unmatched: 8. The CDR3 region is CASSRSGQGLEQYF. The DNA of the CDR3 is TGTGCCAGCAGTCGAAGCGGACAGGGGCTCGAGCAGTACTTC.

Remarks on this clone: The same CDR3 also results from other DNA sequences found in this sample. V is TRBV5-5 and J is TRBJ1-5; D is possibly TRBD1 (6 bases). Trimming cost V 2 bases and J 2 bases, with 8 bases left between them. The CDR3 has 14 residues. Germline CDR1 and CDR2: SGHKS and YYEKEE (reference sequence). DNA for the CDR3: TGTGCCAGCAGCTTAGGGGGGGGCAATCAGCCCCAGCATTTT. This translates into CASSLGGGNQPQHF.

V is TRBV7-2 and J is TRBJ2-5; no clear D. Per germline, CDR1 SGHTA and CDR2 FQGNSA. The ends were cut back, 5 bases at V and 6 bases at J, with 7 bases in the middle. The CDR3 consists of 11 residues. The CDR3 reads CASSPGQTQYF. The CDR3, as DNA: TGTGCCAGCAGCCCCGGTCAGACCCAGTACTTC. Using reference TRBV7-2 and TRBJ2-5 for the parts outside the CDR3, the full variable domain is GAGVSQSPSNKVTEKGKDVELRCDPISGHTALYWYRQSLGQGLEFLIYFQGNSAPDKSGLPSDRFSAERTGGSVSTLTIQRTQQEDSAVYLCASSPGQTQYFGPGTRLLVL.

CDR3 bases: TGTGCCAGCCAGATTAATTCTGGAAACACCATATATTTT. Amino acids: CASQINSGNTIYF. The V call is TRBV5-4, the J call TRBJ1-3; D remains unclear. V dropped 7 bases and J dropped 1 base, with 9 bases sitting between them. The CDR3 totals 13 residues. CDR1 is SGHNT, CDR2 YYREEE, per germline (reference sequence). Complete variable domain (other parts from reference TRBV5-4 and TRBJ1-3): ETGVTQSPTHLIKTRGQQVTLRCSSQSGHNTVSWYQQALGQGPQFIFQYYREEENGRGNFPPRFSGLQFPNYSSELNVNALELDDSALYLCASQINSGNTIYFGEGSWLTVV.

The gene calls are TRBV6-5 and TRBJ1-1; no clear D gene. V lost 6 bases and J lost 0, with 11 bases in between. The germline CDR1 and CDR2 sequences are MNHEY and SVGAGI. The CDR3 extends over 14 amino acids. The CDR3 sequence is CASSSPQLNTEAFF. CDR3 in DNA: TGTGCCAGCAGCTCCCCCCAGCTGAACACTGAAGCTTTCTTT.

This chain links TRBV5-1 with TRBJ2-7; D remains unclear. V was shortened by 5 bases and J by 3 bases, with 12 bases between the two germline ends. The germline V gene encodes CDR1 SGHRS and CDR2 YFSETQ. The CDR3 is 13 residues long. The CDR3 reads CASSFSRNYEQYF. The CDR3 DNA is TGCGCCAGCAGTTTTAGCCGTAACTACGAGCAGTACTTC.

This sequence joins TRBV4-3 and TRBJ2-5; no definite D call. This CDR3 comprises 13 residues. Germline CDR1 reads LGHNA; CDR2 reads YSLEER. The germline V and J ends were trimmed by 1 base and 9 bases, with 12 bases remaining between them. The CDR3 sequence is CASSQVERYPQYF. CDR3 in DNA: TGCGCCAGCAGCCAAGTCGAAAGGTACCCCCAGTACTTC.

The chain combines TRBV7-8 with TRBJ1-3, with a weak D call TRBD1 (5 bases). V was clipped by 5 bases and J by 3 bases, with 11 bases between them. Germline V gives CDR1 SGHVS, CDR2 FQNEAQ. CDR3 size: 14 residues. The CDR3 DNA is TGTGCCAGCAGCCCCAAGAGGGGTGGAAACACCATATATTTT. Its translation is CASSPKRGGNTIYF.

The J gene is TRBJ1-2, the V gene TRBV11-2; D is ambiguous. This CDR3 is built from 16 residues. Germline CDR1 is SGHAT and CDR2 is FQNNGV. V dropped 5 bases and J dropped 7 bases, with 23 bases sitting between them. Here the CDR3 reads CASSAGTQIPVSGYTF. The CDR3, as DNA: TGTGCCAGCAGCGCAGGAACACAGATACCAGTCTCTGGCTACACCTTC.

The J gene is TRBJ2-3, the V gene TRBV11-2; 8 nucleotides agree with TRBD1. Germline V gene sequence: CDR1 SGHAT, CDR2 FQNNGV. The CDR3 contains 14 residues. The trim removed 10 bases at V and 2 bases at J, leaving 8 bases unmatched. The CDR3 DNA reads TGTGCCACCTCCCGGACAGGGACCACAGATACGCAGTATTTT. Translation gives CATSRTGTTDTQYF. Based on the CDR3 plus reference TRBV11-2 and TRBJ2-3, the full variable domain is EAGVAQSPRYKIIEKRQSVAFWCNPISGHATLYWYQQILGQGPKLLIQFQNNGVVDDSQLPKDRFSAERLKGVDSTLKIQPAKLEDSAVYLCATSRTGTTDTQYFGPGTRLTVL.

In DNA form, the CDR3 reads TGTGCCAGCAGTGAAGTAGCGGGAAGCACAGATACGCAGTATTTT. The encoded protein is CASSEVAGSTDTQYF. The rearrangement joins TRBV6-1 to TRBJ2-3; 8 bases are a match to TRBD2. Looked up from germline, CDR1 is MNHNS and CDR2 is SASEGT. CDR3 length: 15 amino acids. After removal of 1 base from V and 0 bases from J, the junction contained 0 bases not matched to a gene.

The rearrangement uses TRBV12-2 and TRBJ2-2; the D call TRBD2 from the table was never checked on the DNA. TRBV12-2 is a known pseudogene. This CDR3 is built from 16 residues. The CDR3 region is CASRHPEDPNTGELFF. CDR3 DNA sequence: TGTGCAAGTCGCCACCCGGAGGACCCGAACACCGGGGAGCTGTTTTTT.

The chain has TRBV19 and TRBJ1-2; D not certain. From germline, CDR1 is LNHDA and CDR2 SQIVND (reference sequence). V was pared by 3 bases and J by 8 bases, with 10 bases between. The CDR3 is 12 amino acids. The CDR3 coding sequence is TGTGCCAGTAGTATCTACGCGGCCGGCTACACCTTC. It yields the protein CASSIYAAGYTF.